This T cell receptor beta chain was documented in a study of shared clonotypes between healthy human individuals. About the study: A donor's plate count was three for CD4 naive and three for CD4 memory; CD8 naive had two and CD8 memory one.

The genomic DNA of each subset was split evenly across several immunoSEQ plates. In the sorted-subset replicate PCRs, around 0.2 ug DNA, some 30,000 T cell genomes, was used. TCRdb's table, derived via immunoSEQ multiplex PCR, lists solely in-frame clones and lacks some. The sample holds approximately 2.5 million clones, over 85% seen once. Overall study findings and caveats: Among non-shared clonotypes, generation probabilities were lower than among those shared by all four donors.

V lost 5 bases, J lost 0 bases, and 14 bases lay in between. In germline, CDR1 is SGHTA, CDR2 FQGNSA. The length of the CDR3 is 16 residues. Of note for this clone: Its cognate antigen is unknown.

The chain carries TRBV7-2 and TRBJ1-3; D might be TRBD1 (5 bases). Sequencing input: naive CD4+ T cells from PBMCs. Subset described: CD45RA+ positively selected. This TCR derives from a man between 18 and 29 years old in good health. Some clones in this sample may be carry-over from other donors' samples. The CDR3 sequence is CASSLRQPDSGNTIYF. Written as DNA, the CDR3 is TGTGCCAGCAGCCTCAGACAGCCAGACTCTGGAAACACCATATATTTT.